Each of the 5 T cell receptor beta chains below was sequenced from the same sample in a study of blood T cell repertoires in COVID-19. Sequencing used immunoSEQ multiplex PCR; TCRdb keeps in-frame clones, though not all of them. The sample gives about 200,000 clones, around 85% of which show up once; about 8% is in the top ten. Sample: peripheral blood. The receptor set was obtained from a woman of 80 years or more with acute or convalescent COVID-19.

This clone has a handful of counts. This sequence joins TRBV5-1 and TRBJ2-1; 10 positions agree with TRBD2. This CDR3 has 15 residues. CDR1 SGHRS and CDR2 YFSETQ come from the germline V gene. After removal of 4 bases from V and 3 bases from J, the junction contained 4 bases not matched to a gene. CDR3 in amino acids: CASSTSSGGYNEQFF. CDR3 DNA sequence: TGCGCCAGCAGCACCTCTAGCGGGGGCTACAATGAGCAGTTCTTC. The whole variable domain, remainder taken from reference TRBV5-1 and TRBJ2-1, is KAGVTQTPRYLIKTRGQQVTLSCSPISGHRSVSWYQQTPGQGLQFLFEYFSETQRNKGNFPGRFSGRQFSNSRSEMNVSTLELGDSALYLCASSTSSGGYNEQFFGPGTRLTVL.

The chain joins TRBV9 to TRBJ2-5, with D perhaps matching TRBD2 (6 bases). The germline V gene has CDR1 SGDLS and CDR2 YYNGEE. V gave up 1 base and J gave up 3 bases, with 13 bases separating them. This CDR3 region has 15 residues. The CDR3 sequence is CASSVTLALEETQYF. CDR3 coding DNA: TGTGCCAGCAGCGTAACCCTAGCGCTCGAAGAGACCCAGTACTTC.

The chain couples TRBV5-1 to TRBJ1-4; 10 positions agree with TRBD1. CDR1 is SGHRS and CDR2 is YFSETQ in the germline V gene. There are 15 residues in the CDR3. The junction had 1 base not matched to a gene; V was cut back by 0 bases and J by 5 bases. CDR3 sequence reads: CASSLGDRGNEKLFF. The CDR3 bases are TGCGCCAGCAGCTTGGGGGACAGGGGCAATGAAAAACTGTTTTTT.

This chain joins TRBV6-1 and TRBJ1-4; D uncertain. Per the germline V gene, CDR1 is MNHNS and CDR2 is SASEGT. Trimming pared 1 base from V and 8 bases from J, leaving 14 bases between. The CDR3 is 15 residues long. CDR3 DNA: TGTGCCAGCAGTGAAGGTGCGGATCGGTTAGAAAAACTGTTTTTT. This encodes CASSEGADRLEKLFF.

This chain uses TRBV19 with TRBJ1-6, with D possibly TRBD1 on 5 matching bases. The CDR3 contains 15 residues. Per germline, CDR1 LNHDA and CDR2 SQIVND (reference sequence). Trimming shortened V by 4 bases and J by 8 bases, and 15 bases separated the two germline ends. The CDR3 spells CASSTPGGRDSPLHF. The CDR3 DNA reads TGTGCCAGTAGTACTCCCGGCGGCAGGGATTCACCCCTCCACTTT.